This T cell receptor beta chain was obtained from a study of Ad26.COV2.S vaccination and SARS-CoV-2 variants. Details on this clone: Its antigen is as yet unknown.

Sequenced by immunoSEQ multiplex PCR; TCRdb stores in-frame clones only, minus some. The sample gives some 480,000 clones, roughly nine tenths of which show up once; roughly 13% is in the top ten. Notes on the study in general: Using TCR breadth and depth analyses may have led to underestimated total T cell responses. Non-spike TCR breadth did not differ much between vaccine and placebo recipients.

Treatment defined: around 19 received Ad26.COV2.S at low or high dose, single or two shots; about 5 received placebo; per-sample allocation not given. Repertoires come from day 63 after the first vaccine or placebo injection. The administered vaccine (an Ad26 vector) expressed Wuhan-strain SARS-CoV-2 spike. The starting material was peripheral blood, obtained in a trial of Ad26.COV2.S vaccine versus placebo. The TCR comes from a person between 18 and 65 years old who received the Ad26.COV2.S COVID-19 vaccine or a placebo.

The CDR3 DNA reads as TGTGCCAGCAGCCTGGAGGGACTAGGTAGTTCTGGGGCCAACGTCCTGACTTTC. Translated, it gives CASSLEGLGSSGANVLTF. The chain uses TRBV5-4 and TRBJ2-6, with TRBD2 matching 8 bases. Germline CDR1 reads SGHNT; CDR2 reads YYREEE (reference sequence). This CDR3 spans 18 amino acids. V trimming: 4 bases; J trimming: 1 base; junction bases outside the gene matches: 10.